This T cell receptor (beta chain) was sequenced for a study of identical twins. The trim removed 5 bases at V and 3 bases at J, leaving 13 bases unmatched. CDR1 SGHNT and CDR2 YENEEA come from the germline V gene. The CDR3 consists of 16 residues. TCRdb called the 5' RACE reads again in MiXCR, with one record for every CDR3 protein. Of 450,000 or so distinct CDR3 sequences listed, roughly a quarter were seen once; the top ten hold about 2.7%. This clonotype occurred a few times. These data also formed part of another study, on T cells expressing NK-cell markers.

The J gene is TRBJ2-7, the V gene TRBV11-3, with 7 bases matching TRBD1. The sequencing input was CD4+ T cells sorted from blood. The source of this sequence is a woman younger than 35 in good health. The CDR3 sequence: CASSTRQGMASYEQYF. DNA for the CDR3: TGTGCCAGCAGCACTCGACAGGGCATGGCGAGCTACGAGCAGTACTTC.